This TCR beta chain was sequenced during a study of blood T cell repertoires in COVID-19. The germline V gene has CDR1 MNHEY and CDR2 SVGEGT. The CDR3 extends over 18 amino acids. V was pared by 3 bases and J by 1 base, with 9 bases of the junction left unmatched. TCRdb keeps only in-frame clones here, not all; method: immunoSEQ multiplex PCR. The sample includes around 290,000 clones, 80% to 95% of them seen just once. This TCR came from a woman in her thirties who had recovered from COVID-19. The chain carries TRBV6-2 or TRBV6-3 and TRBJ2-5; 12 bases map to TRBD2. The material sequenced was PBMCs or T cells enriched from blood (not recorded which). Here the CDR3 DNA reads TGTGCCAGCAGTTATTCGACTAGCGGGAGTTTCCCCCAAGAGACCCAGTACTTC. Its protein product is CASSYSTSGSFPQETQYF.